The clone carrying this TCR beta chain was observed a few times. Bulk libraries came from a prior protocol with listed TCR primers. TCRdb re-derived calls from the PCR reads in MiXCR, one entry per CDR3 protein. Of more than 550,000 distinct CDR3 sequences in the sample, approximately 24% are singletons; the top ten hold 0.78%. The sample is drawn from a study of molecular identifiers for immune sequencing clone quantification. The CDR3 extends over 14 amino acids. V dropped 1 base and J dropped 5 bases, with 11 bases sitting between them. The chain links TRBV12-3 or TRBV12-4 to TRBJ2-5; no definite D call. The sample consisted of naive CD8+ T cells from blood, with Jurkat cell RNA spiked in. Subset noted: FACS-sorted CD8+CD4-CCR7+CD45RA+ naive T cells. The receptor was derived from a human donor in good health. Some libraries in this study had Jurkat cell RNA spiked in. In DNA form, the CDR3 reads TGTGCCAGCAGTTTAGAGGACGCTAGGGAGACCCAGTACTTC. Protein sequence: CASSLEDARETQYF.